These 8 T cell receptor beta chains share one sample of origin, sequenced in a study of blood T cell repertoires in COVID-19. The assay was immunoSEQ multiplex PCR, and TCRdb's table has in-frame clones only and misses some. This sample carries some 120,000 clones, more than 75% of them seen once, and the ten largest clones take approximately 1.4%. Sequenced sample: peripheral blood. These receptors all stem from a human donor in a cohort sampled during active COVID-19.

This chain uses TRBV9 with TRBJ1-4; D gene unclear. Germline CDR1 is SGDLS and CDR2 is YYNGEE. The CDR3 contains 15 residues. The germline V and J ends were trimmed by 2 bases and 7 bases, with 15 bases remaining between them. The CDR3 loop is CASSVGPGVGEKLFF. CDR3 nucleotides: TGTGCCAGCAGCGTGGGCCCCGGGGTTGGTGAAAAACTGTTTTTT.

The chain links TRBV7-2 to TRBJ2-1; 9 nucleotides agree with TRBD2. The V and J ends lost 5 bases and 7 bases, in that order; junction bases with no gene match: 9. This CDR3 has 15 amino acids. Germline lookup yields CDR1 SGHTA and CDR2 FQGNSA. The CDR3 DNA reads TGTGCCAGCAGCACCGGGACTAGCTTTGTGAATGAGCAGTTCTTC. It yields the protein CASSTGTSFVNEQFF.

The rearrangement uses TRBV18 and TRBJ2-7; D gene unclear. CDR1 is KGHSH, CDR2 LQKENI, per germline. This CDR3 contains 14 residues. Trimming took off 3 bases at V and 1 base at J, with 10 bases between the two ends. As DNA, the CDR3 is TGTGCCAGCTCACCCGGTACCGAATCCTACGAGCAGTACTTC. Translation: CASSPGTESYEQYF.

The V gene is TRBV4-2, the J gene TRBJ2-3; 8 nucleotides line up with TRBD1. The CDR3 loop spans 18 amino acids. Trimming cost V 1 base and J 2 bases; bases outside gene matches: 11. Germline values: CDR1 LGHNA, CDR2 YNFKEQ. The CDR3, as DNA: TGTGCCAGCAGCCAAGCGCCCGGGGGACAGGACTTCACAGATACGCAGTATTTT. It translates to CASSQAPGGQDFTDTQYF.

About this clone itself: Sequence at one end of the junction differs from germline and may be a read error. The chain uses TRBV7-2 and TRBJ2-7, with a possible D match to TRBD1 (5 bases). This CDR3 contains 16 residues. Germline CDR1 SGHTA, CDR2 FQGNSA. CDR3 sequence: CASSLGFGYGAYGQYF. CDR3 nucleotides: TGTGCCAGCAGCTTAGGCTTCGGCTATGGGGCCTACGGGCAGTACTTC.

J is TRBJ2-7 and V is TRBV20-1, with a tentative D call TRBD2 (6 bases). The CDR3 runs to 13 residues. Germline lookup yields CDR1 DFQATT and CDR2 SNEGSKA (reference sequence). V was clipped by 3 bases and J by 1 base, with 10 bases between them. As DNA, the CDR3 is TGCAGTGCTAGTATGGGAGGATCCTACGAGCAGTACTTC. Translation: CSASMGGSYEQYF.

The V call is TRBV10-3, the J call TRBJ2-6; 7 bases fit TRBD2. The CDR3 is made up of 17 amino acids. V shed 8 bases and J 0 bases; nucleotides not matched to a gene: 10. Germline V lookup: CDR1 ENHRY, CDR2 SYGVKD. The DNA of the CDR3 is TGTGCCATCTCCCCAGCGGGGATTCACTCTGGGGCCAACGTCCTGACTTTC. It translates to CAISPAGIHSGANVLTF.

V is TRBV7-2 and J is TRBJ2-5; D perhaps matches TRBD1 (7 bases). This CDR3 region has 19 residues. CDR1 and CDR2 (germline): SGHTA, FQGNSA. Trimming shortened V by 5 bases and J by 1 base, and 26 bases separated the two germline ends. The CDR3 nucleotides read TGTGCCAGCAGCCCCCGGAGGGGGCCAGATCAAGAGCTCCAAGAGACCCAGTACTTC. Protein: CASSPRRGPDQELQETQYF.